This TCR beta chain was captured in a study of human T cells and chemical hapten exposure. At the level of the study: 2% DPC applied to a roughly 2 cm by roughly 2 cm arm area sensitized donors. 0.01% DPC was applied to the upper back in patch tests, which were read at 6 days. Study conclusions and caveats: Compared with pre-sensitization or healthy control sets, expanded TCRs clustered more.

This clonotype was counted ten times or more. What it binds is not known. There are 14 residues in the CDR3. Germline CDR1 KGHSH, CDR2 LQKENI. The V and J ends lost 4 bases and 3 bases respectively, with 13 bases between them. TCRdb used MiXCR to reprocess the RACE reads, holding one entry per CDR3 protein. The sample has roughly 100,000 distinct CDR3 sequences; nearly 10% are singletons. Described time point: pre-sensitization, week 0. Treatment denoted: therapeutic diphenylcyclopropenone sensitization with weekly scalp DPC. This chain uses TRBV18 with TRBJ2-7; D possibly corresponds to TRBD1 (6 bases). This clonotype was sampled from a woman aged 35 to 49 with alopecia areata. Some clones in this sample may be carry-over from other donors' samples. This specimen consisted of whole blood, obtained in connection with sensitization to the hapten diphenylcyclopropenone (DPC). In nucleotides, the CDR3 is TGTGCCAGCTCACGTAGACAGGCCAGCTACGAGCAGTACTTC. It specifies CASSRRQASYEQYF.